A selection of T cell receptor beta chains follows, all from one sample in a study of blood T cells in healthy people across ages. Each CDR3 protein is one row after TCRdb ran MiXCR on the 5' RACE reads. The sample holds approximately 760,000 distinct CDR3 sequences, around 25% seen once. These data were also filed under a second study, of T cells of mothers and their children.

Sample: blood. The receptor source for this set is a boy aged 5-17 years in good health. Each CDR3 is given with its conserved first and last residue. Fields, in order: J gene, clone size, D gene, V gene, CDR3 protein, CDR3 DNA. The D gene is left open where the match is weak. Clone size is stated in some rows and not others, as once, few, many or a class when expanded.

J gene: TRBJ2-2
clone size: few
D gene: TRBD1
V gene: TRBV28
CDR3 protein: CASLGTGGDTGELFF
CDR3 DNA: TGTGCCAGCCTCGGGACAGGGGGAGACACCGGGGAGCTGTTTTTT

J gene: TRBJ1-1
clone size: .
D gene: .
V gene: TRBV11-2
CDR3 protein: CASSFGPPFEAFF
CDR3 DNA: TGTGCCAGCAGCTTCGGACCTCCCTTTGAAGCTTTCTTT

J gene: TRBJ2-7
clone size: .
D gene: .
V gene: TRBV28
CDR3 protein: CASTPLVVGSRWEQYF
CDR3 DNA: TGTGCCAGCACCCCCTTGGTTGTAGGATCCCGTTGGGAGCAGTACTTC

J gene: TRBJ1-6
clone size: .
D gene: .
V gene: TRBV19
CDR3 protein: CASSATGTASPLHF
CDR3 DNA: TGTGCCAGTAGTGCGACCGGGACCGCTTCACCCCTCCACTTT

J gene: TRBJ2-2
clone size: few
D gene: TRBD2
V gene: TRBV4-1
CDR3 protein: CASSHPLAGDASTGELFF
CDR3 DNA: TGCGCCAGCAGCCATCCACTAGCGGGAGATGCGAGCACCGGGGAGCTGTTTTTT

J gene: TRBJ2-1
clone size: once
D gene: .
V gene: TRBV5-1
CDR3 protein: CASSLRPVSYNEQFF
CDR3 DNA: TGCGCCAGCAGCTTGAGGCCTGTTTCCTACAATGAGCAGTTCTTC

J gene: TRBJ2-2
clone size: few
D gene: TRBD2
V gene: TRBV7-2
CDR3 protein: CASSSTLGAGTGELFF
CDR3 DNA: TGTGCCAGCAGCTCGACTTTAGGAGCGGGAACCGGGGAGCTGTTTTTT

J gene: TRBJ2-7
clone size: few
D gene: .
V gene: TRBV6-5
CDR3 protein: CASSQLRDWSYEQYF
CDR3 DNA: TGTGCCAGCAGCCAACTCCGGGACTGGTCCTACGAGCAGTACTTC

J gene: TRBJ1-4
clone size: .
D gene: TRBD1
V gene: TRBV13
CDR3 protein: CASSDRTGSGEKLFF
CDR3 DNA: TGTGCCAGCAGCGACCGGACAGGCTCGGGTGAAAAACTGTTTTTT

J gene: TRBJ1-2
clone size: .
D gene: TRBD1
V gene: TRBV29-1
CDR3 protein: CSVEDRGQGYGYTF
CDR3 DNA: TGCAGCGTTGAGGATCGGGGACAGGGCTATGGCTACACCTTC

J gene: TRBJ2-5
clone size: few
D gene: .
V gene: TRBV29-1
CDR3 protein: CSAALTGEGEETQYF
CDR3 DNA: TGCAGCGCGGCTCTGACAGGGGAGGGGGAAGAGACCCAGTACTTC

J gene: TRBJ2-7
clone size: few
D gene: .
V gene: TRBV29-1
CDR3 protein: CSVGTAYTYEQYF
CDR3 DNA: TGCAGCGTTGGGACAGCCTACACCTACGAGCAGTACTTC

J gene: TRBJ2-2
clone size: .
D gene: TRBD2
V gene: TRBV9
CDR3 protein: CASSPHSGGVTGELFF
CDR3 DNA: TGTGCCAGCAGCCCCCACAGCGGGGGAGTTACCGGGGAGCTGTTTTTT

J gene: TRBJ2-7
clone size: .
D gene: TRBD2
V gene: TRBV29-1
CDR3 protein: CSVGGTSGSYEQYF
CDR3 DNA: TGCAGCGTTGGGGGGACTAGCGGATCCTACGAGCAGTACTTC

J gene: TRBJ2-5
clone size: .
D gene: .
V gene: TRBV20-1
CDR3 protein: CSAGGKQETQYF
CDR3 DNA: TGCAGTGCTGGGGGGAAACAAGAGACCCAGTACTTC

J gene: TRBJ1-2
clone size: few
D gene: .
V gene: TRBV29-1
CDR3 protein: CSVFEAYGYTF
CDR3 DNA: TGCAGCGTTTTCGAGGCCTATGGCTACACCTTC

J gene: TRBJ2-1
clone size: few
D gene: TRBD2
V gene: TRBV7-3
CDR3 protein: CASSLTRGTSGSDEQFF
CDR3 DNA: TGTGCCAGCAGCTTAACCCGAGGGACTAGCGGGAGTGATGAGCAGTTCTTC

J gene: TRBJ2-1
clone size: .
D gene: .
V gene: TRBV12-3/TRBV12-4
CDR3 protein: CASILRRGSTYNEQFF
CDR3 DNA: TGTGCCAGCATTCTACGGCGGGGTTCCACCTACAATGAGCAGTTCTTC